This entry is about one T cell receptor beta chain. This clone occurred a few times. The specificity of this receptor is unknown. The record has no base qualities; no much larger clone is one base away. Additional DNA sequences in this sample encode the identical CDR3. The entry originates in a study of CD8+ T cells in alopecia areata (dated by TCRdb to the late 2010s). About the full investigation: Treated patients were enrolled in an open-label pilot trial of oral tofacitinib at 5 to 10 mg twice daily for moderate-to-severe alopecia areata. Patients received tofacitinib for 6 to 18 months and were then followed off drug for 6 months to check for delayed response and recurrence. In treated patients, disease severity was measured using the SALT score, which gives the percentage of scalp surface area affected. In both human patients and the C3H/HeJ mouse model, the study applied high-throughput TCRbeta sequencing to look at T cell clonal expansion in alopecia areata. Human TCRbeta sequencing covered scalp tissue and sorted CD4+ and CD8+ peripheral blood T cells from patchy and totalis/universalis alopecia areata patients and healthy controls. Tofacitinib-treated patients had biopsies at baseline and at 4 and 24 weeks of treatment, with a later scalp biopsy in several patients. Scalp clonality was compared across normal scalp (n=4), patchy alopecia areata scalp (n=8), and alopecia totalis/universalis scalp (n=8). RNA was extracted with the PAXgene miRNA kit for fixed scalp, the miRNeasy kit for PBMCs, and the RNeasy kit for mouse skin. TCRbeta CDR3 regions were amplified by immunoSEQ multiplex PCR with 35 Vbeta forward and 13 Jbeta reverse primers. Overall study outcomes, separate from this receptor: Compared with normal scalp, lesional scalp, particularly in alopecia totalis/universalis, had higher clonality and more expanded CD8+ clones, which suggests antigenic drive. During tofacitinib treatment, many expanded lesional clones stuck around in both scalp and blood, and this persistence may partly explain why relapse happens after treatment is stopped. Shared TCR sequences between patients were less evident than in mice, which may be partly attributable to HLA diversity in the patient population. Tofacitinib significantly lowered scalp clonality and the number of expanded CD8+ clones among the top 100 scalp clones. Because the treated cohort was small and had only one nonresponder, larger studies are needed to examine links between baseline CD8+ expansion and response. Resident alphabeta T cells in normal human skin are also sequenced, complicating scalp TCR repertoire analysis, unlike mouse skin dominated by gammadelta T cells.

This specimen's treatment or condition label, interpreted: oral pan-JAK inhibitor, 5-10 mg twice daily. Peripheral blood and lesional scalp punch biopsies were obtained from patients with alopecia areata. PBMCs were separated by density centrifugation and stained for CD3, CD4 and CD8, after which CD4+ and CD8+ T cells were sorted on a FACSAria. Germline trimming: 6 bases from V, 4 bases from J; junction bases outside gene matches: 0. The CDR3 has 11 amino acids, counting the end cysteine and phenylalanine. Only the CDR3 portion is preserved as DNA: 33 bases, with reading frame beginning at the first base. For CDR1 and CDR2, the germline V gene lists SQVTM and ANQGSEA. Receptor libraries were prepared by the immunoSEQ multiplex PCR assay. RNA was extracted from all samples and reverse transcribed into cDNA as template for TCR sequencing. First-strand cDNA was synthesized using SuperScript III with a 2:1 mix of oligo-dT and random hexamers. A synthetic immune receptor repertoire was used to assess amplification bias, and residual bias was removed computationally. As for the original processing: After raw reads were preprocessed to remove errors, the CDR3 was defined following IMGT conventions as running from the conserved cysteine to phenylalanine. Clonality was computed by normalizing Shannon entropy by log2 of the number of productive unique TCRs and subtracting the result from 1. Whether scalp clones were CD4 or CD8 was inferred by matching scalp TCRbeta sequences against CD4 and CD8 repertoires sorted from blood. What TCRdb holds here is the immuneACCESS table cut down to in-frame rearrangements. Part of the clones is not present; checked against another copy, under half of the missing clones reflect an unresolved V gene, and the others are unexplained. V, J and clone size reflect that table, while D and trimming were determined from the DNA. The sample table lists about 250,000 clones, around three fifths of them with a count of one. About 0.9% of the sample comes from the top ten.

The clonotype comes from a human donor with alopecia areata. The sequencing used CD4+ T cells sorted from blood, collected at week 52, from a patient treated with tofacitinib. The sequence joins TRBV29-1 to TRBJ1-1, with 9 middle bases fitting TRBD1. Read as DNA, the sequence is TGCAGCGTGGACAGGGGCACTGAAGCTTTCTTT. This sequence encodes CSVDRGTEAFF.